This T cell receptor (beta chain) was documented in a study of beta chain features in type 1 diabetes. Study-level background: Regarding age, gender and cell yields, patients proved similar to healthy donors.

The single heparinised draw taken from each donor contained about 100 mL of blood on average. Expressed TCRB transcripts got sequenced, as all isolated RNA was reverse transcribed. This table comes from immunoSEQ multiplex PCR, and its TCRdb copy is limited to in-frame clones, with some not included. The sample gives 300,000 or so clones, roughly 8% of which show up once; approximately 0.47% is in the top ten. Per germline, CDR1 SGHAT and CDR2 FQNNGV. The length of the CDR3 is 15 residues. V lost 5 bases and J lost 7, with 20 bases in between. At least ten counts were recorded for this clone. The TCR comes from a woman younger than 30 in good health. The genes are TRBV11-2 and TRBJ2-5; either TRBD1 or TRBD2 may fit D (6 bases each). The sample comprised central memory CD4+ T cells from blood. CDR3 residues: CASSPGLRGGGTQYF. The DNA for the CDR3 is TGTGCCAGCAGCCCGGGACTCAGAGGGGGAGGGACCCAGTACTTC.